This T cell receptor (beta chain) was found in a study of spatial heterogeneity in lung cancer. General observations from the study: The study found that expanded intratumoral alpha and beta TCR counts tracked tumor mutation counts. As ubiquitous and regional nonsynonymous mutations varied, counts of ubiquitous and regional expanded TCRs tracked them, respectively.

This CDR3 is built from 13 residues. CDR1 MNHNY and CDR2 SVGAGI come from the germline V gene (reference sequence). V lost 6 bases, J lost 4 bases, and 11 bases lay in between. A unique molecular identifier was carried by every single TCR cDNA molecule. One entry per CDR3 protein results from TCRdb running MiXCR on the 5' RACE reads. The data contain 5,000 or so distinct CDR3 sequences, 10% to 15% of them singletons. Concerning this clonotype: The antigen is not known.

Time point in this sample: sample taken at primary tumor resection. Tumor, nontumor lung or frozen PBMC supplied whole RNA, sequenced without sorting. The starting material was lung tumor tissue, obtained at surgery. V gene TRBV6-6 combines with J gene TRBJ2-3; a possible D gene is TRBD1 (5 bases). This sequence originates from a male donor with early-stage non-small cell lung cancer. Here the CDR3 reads CASRPGFPDTQYF. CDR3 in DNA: TGTGCCAGCAGACCAGGGTTCCCAGATACGCAGTATTTT.